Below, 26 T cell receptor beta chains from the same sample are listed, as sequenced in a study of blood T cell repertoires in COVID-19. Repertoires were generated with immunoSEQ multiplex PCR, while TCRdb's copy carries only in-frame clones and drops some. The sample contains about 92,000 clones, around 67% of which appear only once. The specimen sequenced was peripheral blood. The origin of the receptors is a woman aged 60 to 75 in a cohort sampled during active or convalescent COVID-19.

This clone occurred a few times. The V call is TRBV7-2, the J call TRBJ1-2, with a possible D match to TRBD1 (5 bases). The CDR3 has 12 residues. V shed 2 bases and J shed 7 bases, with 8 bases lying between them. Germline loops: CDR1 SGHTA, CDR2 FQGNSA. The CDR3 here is CASSLRQRGYTF. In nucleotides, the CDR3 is TGTGCCAGCAGCTTAAGACAGCGTGGCTACACCTTC.

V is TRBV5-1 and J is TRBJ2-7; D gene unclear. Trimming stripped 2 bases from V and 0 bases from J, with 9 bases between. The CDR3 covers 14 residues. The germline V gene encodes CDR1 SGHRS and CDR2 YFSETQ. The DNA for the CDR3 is TGCGCCAGCAGCTTATCCAGTTTCTCCTACGAGCAGTACTTC. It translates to CASSLSSFSYEQYF.

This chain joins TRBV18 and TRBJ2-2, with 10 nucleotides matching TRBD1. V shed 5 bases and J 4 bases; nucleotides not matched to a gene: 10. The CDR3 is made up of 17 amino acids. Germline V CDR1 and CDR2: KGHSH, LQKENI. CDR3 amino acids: CASSSTGTGVTTGELFF. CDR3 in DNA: TGTGCCAGCTCATCAACCGGGACAGGGGTAACCACCGGGGAGCTGTTTTTT.

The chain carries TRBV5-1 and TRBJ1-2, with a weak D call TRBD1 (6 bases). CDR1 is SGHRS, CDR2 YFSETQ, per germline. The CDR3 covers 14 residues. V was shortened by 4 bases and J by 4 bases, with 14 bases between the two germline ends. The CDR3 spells CASSLNRDGYGYTF. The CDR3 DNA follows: TGCGCCAGCAGCCTAAACAGGGACGGCTATGGCTACACCTTC.

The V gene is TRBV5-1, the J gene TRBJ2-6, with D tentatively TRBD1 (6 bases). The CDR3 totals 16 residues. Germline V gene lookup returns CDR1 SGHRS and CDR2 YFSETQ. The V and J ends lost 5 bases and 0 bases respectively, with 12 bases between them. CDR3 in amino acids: CASRGQPTSGANVLTF. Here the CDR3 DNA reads TGCGCCAGCAGAGGACAGCCAACCTCTGGGGCCAACGTCCTGACTTTC.

The CDR3 DNA reads TGCGCCAGCAGCTTGCCAGGGACAGGGGAGGCATTTCAAGAGACCCAGTACTTC. Amino acid sequence: CASSLPGTGEAFQETQYF. The V call is TRBV5-1, the J call TRBJ2-5; 10 bases match TRBD1. The CDR3 is made up of 18 amino acids. Germline CDR1 and CDR2: SGHRS and YFSETQ. With 1 base clipped from V and 2 bases from J, the junction kept 11 bases outside the gene matches.

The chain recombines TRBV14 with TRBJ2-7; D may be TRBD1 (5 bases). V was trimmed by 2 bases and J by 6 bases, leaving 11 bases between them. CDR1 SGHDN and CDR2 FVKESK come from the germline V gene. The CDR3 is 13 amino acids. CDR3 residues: CASSQSRVGEQYF. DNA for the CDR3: TGTGCCAGCAGCCAATCCAGGGTTGGCGAGCAGTACTTC. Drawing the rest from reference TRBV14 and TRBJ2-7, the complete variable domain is EAGVTQFPSHSVIEKGQTVTLRCDPISGHDNLYWYRRVMGKEIKFLLHFVKESKQDESGMPNNRFLAERTGGTYSTLKVQPAELEDSGVYFCASSQSRVGEQYFGPGTRLTVT.

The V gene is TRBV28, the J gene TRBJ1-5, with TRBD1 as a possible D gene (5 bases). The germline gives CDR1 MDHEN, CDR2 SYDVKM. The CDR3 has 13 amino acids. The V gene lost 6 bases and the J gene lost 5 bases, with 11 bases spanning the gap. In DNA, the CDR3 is TGTGCCAGCAGCCGGGGGGGGTATCAGCCCCAGCATTTT. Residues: CASSRGGYQPQHF.

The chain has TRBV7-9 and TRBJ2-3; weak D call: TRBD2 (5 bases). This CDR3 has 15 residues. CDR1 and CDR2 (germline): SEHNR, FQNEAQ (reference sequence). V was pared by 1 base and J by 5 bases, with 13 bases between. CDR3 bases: TGTGCCAGCAGCTTAGTGAGGCTAGCTGAAGATACGCAGTATTTT. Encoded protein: CASSLVRLAEDTQYF.

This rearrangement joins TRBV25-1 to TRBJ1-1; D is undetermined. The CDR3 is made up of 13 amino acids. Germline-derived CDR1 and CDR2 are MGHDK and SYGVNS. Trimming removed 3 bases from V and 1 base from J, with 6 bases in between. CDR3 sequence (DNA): TGTGCCAGCAGTGATCAGGCGAACACTGAAGCTTTCTTT. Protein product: CASSDQANTEAFF.

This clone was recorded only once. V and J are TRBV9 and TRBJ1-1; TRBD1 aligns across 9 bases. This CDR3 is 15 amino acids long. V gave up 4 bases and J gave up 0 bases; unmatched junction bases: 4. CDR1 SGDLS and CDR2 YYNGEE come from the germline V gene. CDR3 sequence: CASSPRDRVNTEAFF. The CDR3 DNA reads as TGTGCCAGCAGCCCCCGGGACAGGGTGAACACTGAAGCTTTCTTT. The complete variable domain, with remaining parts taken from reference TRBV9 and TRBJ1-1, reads DSGVTQTPKHLITATGQRVTLRCSPRSGDLSVYWYQQSLDQGLQFLIQYYNGEERAKGNILERFSAQQFPDLHSELNLSSLELGDSALYFCASSPRDRVNTEAFFGQGTRLTVV.

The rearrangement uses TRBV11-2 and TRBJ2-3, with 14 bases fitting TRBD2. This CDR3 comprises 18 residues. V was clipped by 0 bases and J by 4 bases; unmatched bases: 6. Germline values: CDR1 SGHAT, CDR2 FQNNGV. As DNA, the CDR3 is TGTGCCAGCAGCTTAGACCGGACTAGCGGGAGGAAGGCAGATACGCAGTATTTT. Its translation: CASSLDRTSGRKADTQYF.

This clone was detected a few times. Written as DNA, the CDR3 is TGTGCCAGCAAAAGGGGCTCCTATAATTCACCCCTCCACTTT. Its translation is CASKRGSYNSPLHF. This sequence joins TRBV2 and TRBJ1-6, with D perhaps TRBD1 (5 bases). V lost 7 bases to trimming and J lost 0 bases, with 7 bases between them. The germline V gene encodes CDR1 SNHLY and CDR2 FYNNEI. The CDR3 has 14 residues. Full variable domain (outside the CDR3, taken from reference TRBV2 and TRBJ1-6): EPEVTQTPSHQVTQMGQEVILRCVPISNHLYFYWYRQILGQKVEFLVSFYNNEISEKSEIFDDQFSVERPDGSNFTLKIRSTKLEDSAMYFCASKRGSYNSPLHFGNGTRLTVT.

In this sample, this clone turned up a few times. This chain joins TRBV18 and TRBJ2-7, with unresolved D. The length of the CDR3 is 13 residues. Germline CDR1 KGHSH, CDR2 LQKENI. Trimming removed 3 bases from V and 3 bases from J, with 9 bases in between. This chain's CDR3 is CASSPGRIYEQYF. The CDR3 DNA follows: TGTGCCAGCTCACCCGGCAGGATCTACGAGCAGTACTTC.

This chain's CDR3 is CAIRGQGVNYGYTF. In nucleotides, the CDR3 is TGTGCCATCAGGGGACAGGGGGTTAACTATGGCTACACCTTC. The chain recombines TRBV10-3 with TRBJ1-2; 11 bases line up with TRBD1. Germline-derived CDR1 and CDR2 are ENHRY and SYGVKD. The CDR3 runs 14 residues. The J segment lost 1 base and the V segment lost 6 bases, leaving 1 base of the junction unmatched.

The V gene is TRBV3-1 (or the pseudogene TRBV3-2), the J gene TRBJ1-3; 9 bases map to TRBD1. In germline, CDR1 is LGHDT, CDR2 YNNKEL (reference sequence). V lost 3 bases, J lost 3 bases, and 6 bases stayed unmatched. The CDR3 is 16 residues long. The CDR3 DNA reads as TGTGCCAGCAGCCACGGGACAGGGCCGCGTGGAAACACCATATATTTT. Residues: CASSHGTGPRGNTIYF.

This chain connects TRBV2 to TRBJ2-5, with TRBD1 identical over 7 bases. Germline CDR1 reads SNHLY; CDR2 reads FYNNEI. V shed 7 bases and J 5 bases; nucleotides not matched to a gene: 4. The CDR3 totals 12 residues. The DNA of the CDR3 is TGTGCCAGCAAGGCGGACAGGGAGACCCAGTACTTC. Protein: CASKADRETQYF.

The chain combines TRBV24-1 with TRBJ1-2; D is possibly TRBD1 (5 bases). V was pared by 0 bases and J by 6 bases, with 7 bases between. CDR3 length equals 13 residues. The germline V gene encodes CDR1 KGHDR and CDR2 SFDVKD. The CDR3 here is CATSDLGRDGYTF. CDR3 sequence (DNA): TGTGCCACCAGTGATTTGGGCAGGGATGGCTACACCTTC.

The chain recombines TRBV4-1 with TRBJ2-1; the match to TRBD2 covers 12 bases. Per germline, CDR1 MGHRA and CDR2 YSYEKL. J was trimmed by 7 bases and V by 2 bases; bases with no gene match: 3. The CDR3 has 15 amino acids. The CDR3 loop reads CASSQLTSGGNEQFF. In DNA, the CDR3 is TGCGCCAGCAGCCAATTGACTAGCGGGGGAAATGAGCAGTTCTTC.

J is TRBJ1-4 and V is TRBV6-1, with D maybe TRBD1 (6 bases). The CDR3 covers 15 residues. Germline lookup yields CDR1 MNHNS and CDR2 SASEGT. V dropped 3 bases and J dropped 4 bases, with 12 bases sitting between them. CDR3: CASSDRGTLNEKLFF. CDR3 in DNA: TGTGCCAGCAGTGACAGGGGAACCCTTAATGAAAAACTGTTTTTT.

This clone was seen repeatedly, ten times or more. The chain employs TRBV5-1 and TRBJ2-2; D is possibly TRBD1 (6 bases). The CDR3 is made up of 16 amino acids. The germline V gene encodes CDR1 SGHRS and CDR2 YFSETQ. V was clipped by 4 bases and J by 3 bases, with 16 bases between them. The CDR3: CASSTGHGSDTGELFF. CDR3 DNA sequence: TGCGCCAGCAGCACGGGACACGGATCGGACACCGGGGAGCTGTTTTTT.

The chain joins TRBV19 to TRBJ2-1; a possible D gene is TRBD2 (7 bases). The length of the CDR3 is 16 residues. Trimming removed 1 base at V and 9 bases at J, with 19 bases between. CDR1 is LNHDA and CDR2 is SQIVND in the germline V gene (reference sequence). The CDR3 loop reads CASSIAGGPISPEQFF. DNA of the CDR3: TGTGCCAGTAGTATAGCGGGGGGCCCCATCAGTCCTGAGCAGTTCTTC.

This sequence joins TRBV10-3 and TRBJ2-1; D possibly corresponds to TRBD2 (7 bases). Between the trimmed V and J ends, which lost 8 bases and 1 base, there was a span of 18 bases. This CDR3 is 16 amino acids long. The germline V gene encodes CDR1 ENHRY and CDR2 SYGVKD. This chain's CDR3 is CAIGSQRGASYNEQFF. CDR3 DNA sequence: TGTGCCATCGGGTCCCAACGGGGGGCATCCTACAATGAGCAGTTCTTC.

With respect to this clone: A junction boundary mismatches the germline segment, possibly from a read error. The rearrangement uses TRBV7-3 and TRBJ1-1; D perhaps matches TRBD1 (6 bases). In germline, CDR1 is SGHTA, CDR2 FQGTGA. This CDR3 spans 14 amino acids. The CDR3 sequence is CASSLSPQGTETFF. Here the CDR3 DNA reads TGTGCCAGCAGCTTAAGCCCACAGGGAACTGAAACTTTCTTT.

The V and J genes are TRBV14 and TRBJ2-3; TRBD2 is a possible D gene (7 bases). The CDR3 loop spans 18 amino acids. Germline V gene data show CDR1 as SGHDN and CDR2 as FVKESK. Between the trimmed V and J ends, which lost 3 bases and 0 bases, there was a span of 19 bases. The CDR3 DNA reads TGTGCCAGCAGCCAGGGTCGGGGGGCAACAACTAGCACAGATACGCAGTATTTT. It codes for CASSQGRGATTSTDTQYF.

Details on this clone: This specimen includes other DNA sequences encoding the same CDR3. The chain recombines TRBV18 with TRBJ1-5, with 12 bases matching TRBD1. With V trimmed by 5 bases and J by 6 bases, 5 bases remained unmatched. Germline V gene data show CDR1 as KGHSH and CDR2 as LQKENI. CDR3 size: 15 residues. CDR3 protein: CASSTGTGGGQPQHF. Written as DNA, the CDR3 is TGTGCCAGCTCAACCGGGACAGGGGGCGGTCAGCCCCAGCATTTT.